This entry features one T cell receptor beta chain sequence. Given a much more abundant clone one base away, this may be a read error. This specimen belongs to a study of blood T cell repertoires in COVID-19. Overall study context: Acute and convalescent COVID-19 samples came from the United States, Italy and Spain. From T cells, B-cell-depleted T cells, or PBMCs came the material, which was cDNA or gDNA.

Per the study methods: How many nucleated cells were present was estimated from reference gene primer amplification. This table comes from immunoSEQ multiplex PCR, and its TCRdb copy is limited to in-frame clones, with some not included. V, J and clone size are taken as reported in that table, and D and trimming were inferred from the DNA itself. The data contain about 230,000 clones, 83% of them singletons. Sequencing input: peripheral blood. The receptor was derived from a woman aged 45 to 65 with acute or convalescent COVID-19.

The CDR3 DNA reads as TGTGCCAGCAGCCGACAGGGCGACGAGCAGTACTTC. This translates into CASSRQGDEQYF. The chain recombines TRBV5-4 with TRBJ2-7; TRBD1 agrees at 7 bases. There are 12 residues in the CDR3. Germline CDR1 and CDR2: SGHNT and YYREEE (reference sequence). V lost 4 bases to trimming and J lost 5 bases; unmatched junction nucleotides: 3. The full variable domain, with the rest looked up from reference TRBV5-4 and TRBJ2-7, is ETGVTQSPTHLIKTRGQQVTLRCSSQSGHNTVSWYQQALGQGPQFIFQYYREEENGRGNFPPRFSGLQFPNYSSELNVNALELDDSALYLCASSRQGDEQYFGPGTRLTVT.